This T cell receptor (beta chain) is drawn from a study of shared clonotypes between healthy human individuals. Overall study: There were three CD4 naive, three CD4 memory, two CD8 naive and one CD8 memory plates per donor.

Whole-study findings and limits: The study generally estimated greater richness for naive than memory subsets. Around 5.3% of naive CD4 clonotypes were shared across four donors.

Assay used: immunoSEQ multiplex PCR; TCRdb lists only in-frame clones, some missing. The sample includes nearly 1 million clones, approximately 76% seen only once; the top ten take around 1.5%. Points on this clone: The antigen is not known.

Looked up from germline, CDR1 is MNHEY and CDR2 is SMNVEV (reference sequence). The V segment lost 6 bases and the J segment 8 bases; nucleotides outside the gene matches: 11. CDR3 length: 15 amino acids. The receptor's source is a man younger than 35 in good health. V usage is TRBV27 and J usage is TRBJ2-1; 9 bases map to TRBD1. The sample taken for sequencing was memory CD4+ T cells sorted from blood. Subset meaning: CD45RA-negative fraction. The chain's CDR3 is CASRSPGQGYYEQFF. The CDR3 DNA sequence: TGTGCCAGCAGATCTCCGGGACAGGGATATTATGAGCAGTTCTTC.